These 10 T cell receptor beta chains share one sample of origin, sequenced in a study of cytomegalovirus exposure and HLA in healthy donors. PCR amplification relied on 60 Vbeta primers (plus 13 Jbeta primers). Repertoires were generated with immunoSEQ multiplex PCR, while TCRdb's copy carries only in-frame clones and drops some. The sample data list some 48,000 clones. The sample taken for sequencing was PBMCs. These receptors all come from a woman aged 40 to 50 in good health and CMV-seronegative.

In the case of this clone: Other DNA sequences in this specimen translate into the identical CDR3. The chain uses TRBV4-1 and TRBJ2-5; the match to TRBD2 covers 7 bases. This CDR3 has 16 amino acids. With V trimmed by 0 bases and J by 5 bases, 9 bases remained unmatched. The germline CDR1 and CDR2 sequences are MGHRA and YSYEKL. DNA of the CDR3: TGCGCCAGCAGCCAAGATTGGGGCGGGGGTTTCGAGACCCAGTACTTC. It specifies CASSQDWGGGFETQYF.

The V gene is TRBV4-2, the J gene TRBJ1-2; D unclear. CDR3 size: 13 residues. The V end was cut by 0 bases, the J end by 7 bases, with 9 bases between. Germline V lookup: CDR1 LGHNA, CDR2 YNFKEQ. The CDR3 here is CASSQEAPSGYTF. In DNA, the CDR3 is TGTGCCAGCAGCCAAGAGGCCCCCTCTGGCTACACCTTC.

This sequence joins TRBV7-2 and TRBJ1-1; the match to TRBD1 covers 7 bases. The germline V gene has CDR1 SGHTA and CDR2 FQGNSA. The CDR3 runs 15 residues. V was clipped by 4 bases and J by 0 bases; unmatched bases: 5. The CDR3 here is CASSSWTGLNTEAFF. The CDR3 bases are TGTGCCAGCAGCTCTTGGACAGGCTTGAACACTGAAGCTTTCTTT. The full variable domain, in which reference TRBV7-2 and TRBJ1-1 provide the parts outside the CDR3, is GAGVSQSPSNKVTEKGKDVELRCDPISGHTALYWYRQSLGQGLEFLIYFQGNSAPDKSGLPSDRFSAERTGGSVSTLTIQRTQQEDSAVYLCASSSWTGLNTEAFFGQGTRLTVV.

V is TRBV6-1 and J is TRBJ2-7; a possible D gene is TRBD2 (6 bases). The CDR3 loop spans 14 amino acids. V lost 8 bases and J lost 4, with 18 bases in between. In germline, CDR1 is MNHNS, CDR2 SASEGT. CDR3 loop: CASCRVRGNYEQYF. CDR3 nucleotides: TGTGCCAGCTGCAGGGTTCGGGGGAATTACGAGCAGTACTTC.

By frequency, this clone is medium-sized (0.01 to 0.1%). The J gene is TRBJ2-1, the V gene TRBV6-4; D unresolved. Trimming cost V 5 bases and J 5 bases, with 16 bases left between them. Germline-derived CDR1 and CDR2 are MRHNA and SNTAGT. This CDR3 spans 15 amino acids. The CDR3 region has the DNA TGTGCCAGCAGTCCACAGTCAGGAAATCACAATGAGCAGTTCTTC. This codes for CASSPQSGNHNEQFF.

The genes are TRBV9 and TRBJ2-1, with 8 bases that match TRBD2. The CDR3 loop spans 14 amino acids. Germline V gives CDR1 SGDLS, CDR2 YYNGEE. The ends lost 4 bases at V and 5 bases at J; junction bases unmatched: 5. CDR3 protein: CASSQPGGDNEQFF. CDR3 in DNA: TGTGCCAGCAGCCAGCCCGGGGGGGACAATGAGCAGTTCTTC.

V and J are TRBV19 and TRBJ2-7, with D possibly being TRBD2 (6 bases). Trimming took 10 bases from V and 4 from J, leaving 20 bases between them. CDR3 length: 14 residues. Germline CDR1 and CDR2: LNHDA and SQIVND (reference sequence). CDR3 DNA sequence: TGTGCCACATCTACCGGGACTCACCTTTACGAGCAGTACTTC. It encodes CATSTGTHLYEQYF. Looking up the rest from reference TRBV19 and TRBJ2-7 gives the full variable domain: DGGITQSPKYLFRKEGQNVTLSCEQNLNHDAMYWYRQDPGQGLRLIYYSQIVNDFQKGDIAEGYSVSREKKESFPLTVTSAQKNPTAFYLCATSTGTHLYEQYFGPGTRLTVT.

V and J are TRBV20-1 and TRBJ1-1, with D possibly TRBD1 on 5 matching bases. Germline V CDR1 and CDR2: DFQATT, SNEGSKA (reference sequence). The CDR3 runs 11 residues. Trimming removed 5 bases from V and 7 bases from J, with 11 bases in between. CDR3 sequence reads: CSAQPQVEAFF. The CDR3 bases are TGCAGTGCTCAGCCACAGGTTGAAGCTTTCTTT.

CDR3 amino acids: CASRNDRTNTEAFF. CDR3 nucleotide sequence: TGTGCCAGCAGAAATGACAGGACCAACACTGAAGCTTTCTTT. J is TRBJ1-1 and V is TRBV7-9, with D tentatively TRBD1 (6 bases). Germline V gene sequence: CDR1 SEHNR, CDR2 FQNEAQ (reference sequence). This CDR3 is 14 amino acids long. Between the trimmed V and J ends, which lost 6 bases and 2 bases, there was a span of 13 bases.

CDR3 protein: CSVEGASGNTIYF. CDR3 DNA sequence: TGCAGCGTGGAGGGGGCCTCTGGAAACACCATATATTTT. This chain links TRBV29-1 with TRBJ1-3; TRBD1 matches 7 bases. The V and J ends lost 6 bases and 0 bases, in that order; junction bases with no gene match: 2. Germline V gene sequence: CDR1 SQVTM, CDR2 ANQGSEA. The CDR3 spans 13 residues.